This is a list of T cell receptor beta chains from one sample in a study of post-analysis software for immune sequencing data. TCRdb recomputed calls from the PCR reads with MiXCR, one row per CDR3 protein. The table shows fewer than 850,000 distinct CDR3 sequences, with roughly 27% occurring only once. Material for sequencing was blood. All receptors derive from a girl aged 5-17 years with multiple sclerosis. CDR3s include the opening cysteine and the closing phenylalanine or tryptophan. Clone sizes are given selectively: once, few, many, or a class where the clone is expanded.

>TRBJ1-2|few|TRBV7-2
CASSLAPGLDGYTF
>TRBJ2-3|-|TRBV20-1
CSADARGSTDTQYF
>TRBJ2-7|few|TRBV15
CATSRIHGTGSYEQYF
>TRBJ1-1|few|TRBV6-2/TRBV6-3
CASSYSANRDLIAFF
>TRBJ2-7|-|TRBV28
CASSLSSASGLRTYEQYF
>TRBJ2-2|-|TRBV10-2
CASGPTSPNTGELFF
>TRBJ2-6|few|TRBV12-3/TRBV12-4
CASTLGGANVLTF
>TRBJ2-7|few|TRBV10-3
CAISSRVGTGSYF
>TRBJ1-5|few|TRBV28
CASSGESQPQHF
>TRBJ2-7|-|TRBV7-9
CASSSATFIYEQYF
>TRBJ1-2|-|TRBV6-5
CASSYSRDRVSHGYTF
>TRBJ1-6|-|TRBV20-1
CSARDFFEAAYNSPLHF
>TRBJ2-3|few|TRBV28
CASTTRMRVTQYF
>TRBJ1-2|-|TRBV14
CASGRTSYGYTF
>-|-|TRBV20-1
CSAGWGLPYEQYF
>TRBJ2-1|-|TRBV27
CASSFGLELREQFF
>TRBJ1-1|-|TRBV6-5
CASSPQGRGNTEAFF
>TRBJ2-1|many|TRBV7-2
CASSLYGTYNEQFF
>TRBJ1-2|-|TRBV12-3/TRBV12-4
CASRPGVGYTF
>TRBJ2-7|few|TRBV29-1
CSVRDTNYEQYF
>TRBJ2-3|-|TRBV5-1
CASSPAGGLIDTQYF
>TRBJ2-7|-|TRBV6-1
CASSEWRTSGRVMYEQYF
>TRBJ2-7|-|TRBV5-5
CASSPIVGTGRSSYEQYF
>-|-|TRBV9
CASSVRGLGETQYF
>-|-|TRBV9
CASAHLGFGETQYF
>TRBJ2-3|-|TRBV7-2
CASSHGQGGTDTQYF
>TRBJ1-2|-|TRBV10-3
CAISETGDNGYTF